This T cell receptor beta chain was identified during a study of Graves' ophthalmopathy and Graves' hyperthyroidism. Amplification of the TCR beta CDR3 regions used RNA transcripts (as template). First-round RT-PCR employed HTBI primers, with a second-round multiplex PCR after it. TCRdb called the multiplex PCR reads again in MiXCR, with one record for every CDR3 protein. Counted here are 400,000 or so distinct CDR3 sequences, approximately 15% occurring once; the ten biggest clones make up 5.5% to 7%. Germline values: CDR1 LGHNA, CDR2 YNFKEQ. The CDR3 length is 15 residues. V shed 0 bases, J shed 9 bases, and the junction held 9 bases outside the gene matches. There are a few counts of this clonotype.

This receptor was obtained from a young woman with stable Graves' hyperthyroidism. J is TRBJ2-7 and V is TRBV4-2, with TRBD1 identical over 9 bases. The sequenced sample was peripheral blood. The CDR3 sequence: CASSQDRQGVRGQYF. Here the CDR3 DNA reads TGTGCCAGCAGCCAAGATCGACAGGGGGTAAGGGGGCAGTACTTC.